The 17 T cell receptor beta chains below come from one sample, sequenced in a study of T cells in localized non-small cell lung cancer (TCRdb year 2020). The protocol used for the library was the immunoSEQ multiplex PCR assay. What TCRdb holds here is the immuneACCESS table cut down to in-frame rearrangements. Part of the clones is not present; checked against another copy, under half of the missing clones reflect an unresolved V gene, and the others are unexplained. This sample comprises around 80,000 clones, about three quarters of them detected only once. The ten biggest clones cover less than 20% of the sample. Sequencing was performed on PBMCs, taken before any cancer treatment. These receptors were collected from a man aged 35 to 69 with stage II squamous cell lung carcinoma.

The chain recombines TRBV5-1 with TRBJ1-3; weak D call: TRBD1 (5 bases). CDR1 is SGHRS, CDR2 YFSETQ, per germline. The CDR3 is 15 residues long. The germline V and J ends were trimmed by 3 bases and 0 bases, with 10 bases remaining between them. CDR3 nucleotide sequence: TGCGCCAGCAGCTGGGACTCCCGCTCTGGAAACACCATATATTTT. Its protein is CASSWDSRSGNTIYF.

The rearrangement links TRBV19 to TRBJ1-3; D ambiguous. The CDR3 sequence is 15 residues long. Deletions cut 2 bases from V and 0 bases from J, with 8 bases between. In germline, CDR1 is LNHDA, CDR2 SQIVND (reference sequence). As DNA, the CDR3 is TGTGCCAGTAGTATAAGCTCGAACTCTGGAAACACCATATATTTT. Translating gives CASSISSNSGNTIYF. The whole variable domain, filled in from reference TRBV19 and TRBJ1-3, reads DGGITQSPKYLFRKEGQNVTLSCEQNLNHDAMYWYRQDPGQGLRLIYYSQIVNDFQKGDIAEGYSVSREKKESFPLTVTSAQKNPTAFYLCASSISSNSGNTIYFGEGSWLTVV.

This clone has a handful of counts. In nucleotides, the CDR3 is TGTGCCAGCCGACCGGGGAAGGGGGCACTACATACGCAGTATTTT. Translation gives CASRPGKGALHTQYF. The chain combines TRBV28 with TRBJ2-3; 7 nucleotides agree with TRBD1. From germline, CDR1 is MDHEN and CDR2 SYDVKM. The CDR3 runs to 15 residues. The V and J ends lost 8 bases and 7 bases, in that order; junction bases with no gene match: 15.

In DNA, the CDR3 is TGTGCCAGCACCTCACCAGGGAATCAGCCCCAGCATTTT. Its translation: CASTSPGNQPQHF. V and J are TRBV6-4 and TRBJ1-5; maybe TRBD1 (5 bases). The CDR3 has 13 residues. The germline V and J ends were trimmed by 7 bases and 4 bases, with 11 bases remaining between them. CDR1 is MRHNA and CDR2 is SNTAGT in the germline V gene.

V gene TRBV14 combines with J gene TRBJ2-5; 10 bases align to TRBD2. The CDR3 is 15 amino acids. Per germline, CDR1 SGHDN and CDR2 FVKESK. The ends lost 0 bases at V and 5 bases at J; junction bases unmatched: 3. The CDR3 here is CASSQDWGLAETQYF. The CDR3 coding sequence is TGTGCCAGCAGCCAAGATTGGGGACTAGCGGAGACCCAGTACTTC.

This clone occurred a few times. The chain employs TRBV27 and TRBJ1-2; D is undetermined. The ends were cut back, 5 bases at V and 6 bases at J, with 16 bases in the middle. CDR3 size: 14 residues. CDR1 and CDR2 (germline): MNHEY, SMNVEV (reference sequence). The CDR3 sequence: CASSPSGVEDGYTF. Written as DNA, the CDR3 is TGTGCCAGCAGTCCATCTGGGGTTGAGGATGGCTACACCTTC.

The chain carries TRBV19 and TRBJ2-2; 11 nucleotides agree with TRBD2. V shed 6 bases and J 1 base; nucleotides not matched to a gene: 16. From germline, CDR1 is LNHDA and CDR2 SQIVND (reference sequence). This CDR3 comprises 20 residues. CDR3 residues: CASRKRAGLAVNLNTGELFF. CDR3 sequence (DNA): TGTGCCAGTAGGAAGAGGGCGGGACTAGCGGTTAATCTGAACACCGGGGAGCTGTTTTTT.

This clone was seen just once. For the CDR3, the DNA is TGTGCCAGCAGCGTAGATTCCGGCCGCGAGCAGTACTTC. Protein sequence: CASSVDSGREQYF. The J gene is TRBJ2-7, the V gene TRBV9; no clear D. V gave up 0 bases and J gave up 6 bases, with 10 bases separating them. Germline V gene lookup returns CDR1 SGDLS and CDR2 YYNGEE. The CDR3 sequence is 13 residues long.

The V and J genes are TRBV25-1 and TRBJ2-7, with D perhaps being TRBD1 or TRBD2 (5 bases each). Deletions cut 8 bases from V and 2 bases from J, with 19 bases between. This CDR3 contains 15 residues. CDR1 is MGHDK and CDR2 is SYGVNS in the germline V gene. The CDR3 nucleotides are TGTGCCAGCGGCCCCCCCGGGGCCCAGACCTACGAGCAGTACTTC. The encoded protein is CASGPPGAQTYEQYF.

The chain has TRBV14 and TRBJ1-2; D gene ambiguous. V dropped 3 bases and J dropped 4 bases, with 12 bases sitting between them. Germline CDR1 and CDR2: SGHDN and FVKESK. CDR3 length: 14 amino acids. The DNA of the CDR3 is TGTGCCAGCAGCCAGGCCATAGTCGGCTATGGCTACACCTTC. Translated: CASSQAIVGYGYTF.

DNA for the CDR3: TGTGCCAGCAGTCCGGGACTAGCTGCCGGGGAGCTGTTTTTT. It is translated as CASSPGLAAGELFF. The J gene is TRBJ2-2, the V gene TRBV28, with TRBD2 matching over 9 bases. The CDR3 runs to 14 residues. The germline gives CDR1 MDHEN, CDR2 SYDVKM. V trimming: 5 bases; J trimming: 6 bases; junction bases outside the gene matches: 4.

This chain's CDR3 is CASRGVRANVLTF. CDR3 DNA sequence: TGTGCCAGCAGGGGGGTACGGGCCAACGTCCTGACTTTC. The chain is built from TRBV6-6 and TRBJ2-6; D assignment may be TRBD1 or TRBD2 (5 bases each). The V gene's germline CDR1 is MNHNY and CDR2 SVGAGI (reference sequence). The CDR3 loop spans 13 amino acids. V was cut by 6 bases and J by 5 bases, with 8 bases left in between.

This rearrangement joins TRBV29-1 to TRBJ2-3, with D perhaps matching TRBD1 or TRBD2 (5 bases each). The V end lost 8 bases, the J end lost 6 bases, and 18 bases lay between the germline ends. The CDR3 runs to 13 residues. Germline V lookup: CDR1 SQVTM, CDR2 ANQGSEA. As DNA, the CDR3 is TGCAGCACACGGATGGGACCCACCGATACGCAGTATTTT. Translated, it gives CSTRMGPTDTQYF.

The CDR3 region is CASSGWRDRGRYNEQFF. CDR3 sequence (DNA): TGTGCCAGCAGTGGATGGCGGGACAGGGGGAGGTACAATGAGCAGTTCTTC. J is TRBJ2-1 and V is TRBV2, with TRBD1 identical over 11 bases. With 4 bases clipped from V and 4 bases from J, the junction kept 9 bases outside the gene matches. Germline V gene data show CDR1 as SNHLY and CDR2 as FYNNEI. This CDR3 contains 17 residues.

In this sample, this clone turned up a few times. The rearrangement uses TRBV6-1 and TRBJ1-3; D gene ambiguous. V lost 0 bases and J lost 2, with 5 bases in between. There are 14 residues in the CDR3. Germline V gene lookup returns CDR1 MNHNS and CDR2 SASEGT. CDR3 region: CASSEAVPGNTIYF. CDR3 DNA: TGTGCCAGCAGTGAAGCGGTGCCTGGAAACACCATATATTTT.

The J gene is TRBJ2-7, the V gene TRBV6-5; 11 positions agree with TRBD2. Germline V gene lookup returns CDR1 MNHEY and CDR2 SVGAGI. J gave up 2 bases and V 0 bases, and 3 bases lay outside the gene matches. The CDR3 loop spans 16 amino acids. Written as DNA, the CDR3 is TGTGCCAGCAGTTACTCTGGGACTAGCGGAGCCTACGAGCAGTACTTC. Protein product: CASSYSGTSGAYEQYF.

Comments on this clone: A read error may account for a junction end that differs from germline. CDR3 sequence (DNA): TGTGCCAGCAGCGAAGGGGGCCGCGGGAACACTGAAGCTTTCTTT. Its protein is CASSEGGRGNTEAFF. The rearrangement joins TRBV6-1 to TRBJ1-1, with TRBD1 identical over 7 bases. The CDR3 consists of 15 residues. Per the germline V gene, CDR1 is MNHNS and CDR2 is SASEGT.